The 13 T cell receptor beta chains below all came from one sample that was sequenced in a study of post-analysis software for immune sequencing data. Their antigen targets remain unknown. Presence of unique molecular identifiers characterized the TCR beta cDNA libraries. Each CDR3 protein gets one entry after TCRdb re-called the PCR reads with MiXCR. This table holds roughly 700,000 distinct CDR3 sequences, roughly 27% found once. Study-wide results and caveats: TRBV5-6, TRBV5-1 and TRBV20-1 belonged to a set of a handful of TRBV segments that were more frequent in patients than controls.

Sequencing was performed on blood. These receptors were obtained from a girl between 10 and 17 years old with multiple sclerosis.

This clonotype was seen ten or more times. This chain links TRBV5-5 with TRBJ2-1; 11 nucleotides align to TRBD1. Germline CDR1 SGHKS, CDR2 YYEKEE (reference sequence). CDR3 length: 16 amino acids. The J segment lost 2 bases and the V segment lost 8 bases, leaving 9 bases of the junction unmatched. For the CDR3, the DNA is TGTGCCAGTTCGACGCCGGACAGGGGGCCCTACAATGAGCAGTTCTTC. It codes for CASSTPDRGPYNEQFF.

This clonotype was seen a handful of times. The chain joins TRBV28 to TRBJ1-1; possible D gene TRBD1, 5 bases. The V gene lost 5 bases and the J gene lost 0 bases, with 16 bases spanning the gap. CDR3 length equals 16 residues. The germline V gene encodes CDR1 MDHEN and CDR2 SYDVKM. The CDR3 DNA follows: TGTGCCAGCAGTCCCCGACAGTGGACCATGAACACTGAAGCTTTCTTT. Amino acid sequence: CASSPRQWTMNTEAFF.

The chain joins TRBV10-3 to TRBJ2-3; D is undetermined. The germline V and J ends were trimmed by 3 bases and 4 bases, with 8 bases remaining between them. From germline, CDR1 is ENHRY and CDR2 SYGVKD. The CDR3 length is 13 residues. CDR3 in DNA: TGTGCCATCAGTGAAGCAGGCGCAGATACGCAGTATTTT. It yields the protein CAISEAGADTQYF.

This clonotype has only a few counts. The J gene is TRBJ1-2, the V gene TRBV7-9; D may be TRBD1 (5 bases). CDR3 size: 16 residues. V was shortened by 5 bases and J by 8 bases, with 24 bases between the two germline ends. The germline V gene has CDR1 SEHNR and CDR2 FQNEAQ (reference sequence). CDR3 region: CASSPPREGTAPGYTF. Here the CDR3 DNA reads TGTGCCAGCAGCCCCCCCCGCGAAGGGACCGCACCGGGCTACACCTTC.

This clonotype has ten or more counts. This chain uses TRBV6-2 or TRBV6-3 with TRBJ2-1; TRBD2 aligns across 13 bases. There are 15 residues in the CDR3. Germline trimming cut 5 bases from V and 7 bases from J; bases unmatched to any gene: 5. Germline lookup yields CDR1 MNHEY and CDR2 SVGEGT. The CDR3 is CASSKWTSGGNEQFF. CDR3 nucleotides: TGTGCCAGCAGTAAATGGACTAGCGGGGGAAATGAGCAGTTCTTC.

This rearrangement joins TRBV20-1 to TRBJ2-7, with no clear D. Per germline, CDR1 DFQATT and CDR2 SNEGSKA (reference sequence). V lost 6 bases and J lost 4, with 16 bases in between. CDR3 length: 13 residues. As DNA, the CDR3 is TGCAGTGCCCCCCCCCTAGTTGGGTACGAGCAGTACTTC. This encodes CSAPPLVGYEQYF.

This clonotype was observed a few times. At one end the junction does not follow the germline gene, possibly because of a read error. CDR3 protein: CAGSLGRGVRFF. Written as DNA, the CDR3 is TGTGCCGGCAGCCTAGGGAGGGGGGTTCGGTTCTTC. The V gene is TRBV5-8, the J gene TRBJ2-1; tentative D call: TRBD2 (7 bases). Germline CDR1 and CDR2: SGHTS and YDEGEE. CDR3 size: 12 residues. Complete variable domain (other parts from reference TRBV5-8 and TRBJ2-1): EAGVTQSPTHLIKTRGQQATLRCSPISGHTSVYWYQQALGLGLQFLLWYDEGEERNRGNFPPRFSGRQFPNYSSELNVNALELEDSALYLCAGSLGRGVRFFGPGTRLTVL.

This clonotype was picked up a small number of times. The chain joins TRBV20-1 to TRBJ2-7; D possibly corresponds to TRBD2 (6 bases). Germline V gives CDR1 DFQATT, CDR2 SNEGSKA (reference sequence). This CDR3 comprises 15 residues. Trimming took off 1 base at V and 0 bases at J, with 13 bases between the two ends. The CDR3 bases are TGCAGTGCTAGAGTGCCGGGACTTTACTCCTACGAGCAGTACTTC. Its translation: CSARVPGLYSYEQYF.

The chain couples TRBV28 to TRBJ2-1; 14 nucleotides align to TRBD2. With V trimmed by 6 bases and J by 8 bases, 12 bases remained unmatched. This CDR3 is 17 amino acids long. Germline values: CDR1 MDHEN, CDR2 SYDVKM. The CDR3 coding sequence is TGTGCCAGCAGCCCCGGGACTAGCGGGAGTCGCCTCCATGAGCAGTTCTTC. It specifies CASSPGTSGSRLHEQFF.

As for this clonotype: This may stem from a read error, because a much larger clone lies one nucleotide away. This rearrangement joins TRBV10-3 to TRBJ2-1; TRBD1 matches 7 bases. The CDR3 extends over 16 amino acids. Germline lookup yields CDR1 ENHRY and CDR2 SYGVKD. The CDR3 loop is CTISDLDRDSYNEQFF. The CDR3 DNA reads TGTACCATCAGTGACCTAGACAGGGACTCCTACAATGAGCAGTTCTTC.

This clonotype was counted many times. The chain links TRBV28 to TRBJ2-7, with D possibly matching TRBD1 (6 bases). V was shortened by 10 bases and J by 1 base, with 11 bases between the two germline ends. This CDR3 has 12 amino acids. Germline V CDR1 and CDR2: MDHEN, SYDVKM. The DNA of the CDR3 is TGTGCCACCATTGGACAGTCCTACGAGCAGTACTTC. It encodes CATIGQSYEQYF.

This chain uses TRBV7-2 with TRBJ2-1; 7 bases fit TRBD2. Germline CDR1 SGHTA, CDR2 FQGNSA. V trimming: 0 bases; J trimming: 10 bases; junction bases outside the gene matches: 3. This CDR3 has 13 residues. CDR3 in amino acids: CASSLADGREQFF. CDR3 bases: TGTGCCAGCAGCTTAGCCGACGGGAGGGAGCAGTTCTTC.

The rearrangement links TRBV24-1 to TRBJ2-1, with D possibly matching TRBD1 (6 bases). The ends were cut back, 5 bases at V and 9 bases at J, with 13 bases in the middle. The germline CDR1 and CDR2 sequences are KGHDR and SFDVKD. This CDR3 comprises 13 residues. CDR3 residues: CATSVSGASEQFF. Here the CDR3 DNA reads TGTGCCACCAGTGTCTCAGGGGCCAGTGAGCAGTTCTTC.